The rows below give T cell receptor beta chains drawn from one sample of a study of OX40 agonist ivuxolimab in advanced cancers. Repertoires were generated with immunoSEQ multiplex PCR, while TCRdb's copy carries only in-frame clones and drops some. The table lists about 94,000 clones, 92% of them singletons. Sequenced material: CD4+ or CD8+ T cells sorted from blood, taken in a trial of the OX40 agonist ivuxolimab. The receptors were gathered from an adult with an advanced solid tumor such as melanoma, head and neck, liver or kidney cancer. CDR3s include the opening cysteine and the closing phenylalanine or tryptophan. The D gene is left open where the match is weak.

d_call j_call v_call cdr3_aa
NA TRBJ2-7 TRBV5-1 CASSLESGFWEQYF
NA TRBJ2-7 TRBV14 CASSQVTSSEQYF
NA TRBJ1-1 TRBV27 CASSLVGLGSTEAFF
TRBD2 TRBJ2-1 TRBV9 CASSVAGGRSYNEQFF
NA TRBJ2-7 TRBV2 CASSDGQGVYEQYF
NA TRBJ1-2 TRBV27 CASSFNGLYGYTF
NA TRBJ2-2 TRBV9 CASSSQTSPGELFF
NA TRBJ2-7 TRBV9 CASSPQEGDWTYEQYF
NA TRBJ1-5 TRBV12-5 CASGSGGGNQPQHF
TRBD1 TRBJ1-6 TRBV4-1 CASSHLTGGGNSPLHF
TRBD2 TRBJ2-7 TRBV2 CASSPPGLAEGSYEQYF
TRBD1 TRBJ2-3 TRBV13 CASSPGTVHGDTQYF
NA TRBJ1-2 TRBV6-5 CASSPRDFPYGYTF